A selection of T cell receptor beta chains follows, all from one sample in a study of shared clonotypes between healthy human individuals. The method was immunoSEQ multiplex PCR; TCRdb's version includes in-frame clones alone and lacks a portion of them. Seen here are roughly 520,000 clones, 95% to 96% observed once, and the top ten hold approximately 0.06%. Sequenced input: naive CD4+ T cells sorted from blood. These receptors all stem from a woman between 25 and 40 years old in good health. CDR3s include the opening cysteine and the closing phenylalanine or tryptophan. A D gene is named only where the DNA matches it firmly. Part of the rows lack a size; the others show once, few, many or a class for expanded clones.

v_gene	j_gene	abundance	d_gene	CDR3nt	CDR3aa
TRBV18	TRBJ1-2	.	TRBD1	TGTGCCAGCTCACCAGGGACAGAGGGCTACACCTTC	CASSPGTEGYTF
TRBV20-1	TRBJ2-3	once	TRBD1	TGCAGAACAGGGGCGGGAGATACGCAGTATTTT	CRTGAGDTQYF
TRBV27	TRBJ1-2	.	TRBD1	TGTGCCAGCAGTTTATCTCACCCGGGACAGGGGTATGGCTACACCTTC	CASSLSHPGQGYGYTF
TRBV4-1	TRBJ2-1	once	.	TGCGCCAGCAGCCAGATCGCGGCTATCAATGAGCAGTTCTTC	CASSQIAAINEQFF
TRBV5-6	TRBJ2-5	.	TRBD2	TGTGCCAGCAGCTTCCTAGCGGGAGGGCAAGAGACCCAGTACTTC	CASSFLAGGQETQYF
TRBV10-3	TRBJ2-3	.	TRBD2	TGTGCCACCACGACTAGCGGGCTTGCCACAGATACGCAGTATTTT	CATTTSGLATDTQYF
TRBV5-4	TRBJ2-1	.	TRBD1	TGTGCCAGCAGCCACCCTCTGGGACAGGGGGGGAATGAGCAGTTCTTC	CASSHPLGQGGNEQFF
TRBV19	TRBJ1-4	.	TRBD1	TGTGCCAGTAACACTCCGAGTGGGACAGGCGAAAAACTGTTTTTT	CASNTPSGTGEKLFF
TRBV5-6	TRBJ2-5	.	TRBD2	TGTGCCAGCAGCTTGGCCTCGGGGGGTGAGACCCAGTACTTC	CASSLASGGETQYF
TRBV11-2	TRBJ1-4	.	.	TGTGCCAGCAGTACCGTGGCGGGCAGGGGACCTTACCTGTTTTTT	CASSTVAGRGPYLFF
TRBV28	TRBJ2-7	.	TRBD1	TGTGCCACCTGGGGACAGACCAACTCCTACGAGCAGTACTTC	CATWGQTNSYEQYF
TRBV27	TRBJ2-3	.	.	TGTGCCAGCAGTCTGGGACCTATAGGGGATACGCAGTATTTT	CASSLGPIGDTQYF
TRBV5-6	TRBJ1-5	.	.	TGTGCCAGCAGCTTCAGGGCAGCCGGCGCGTCTCAGCCCCAGCATTTT	CASSFRAAGASQPQHF
TRBV11-3	TRBJ2-7	.	.	TGTGCCAGCAGCTTAACCTTAGAGGGTCACGAGCAGTACTTC	CASSLTLEGHEQYF
TRBV15	TRBJ1-3	.	TRBD1	TGTGCCACCAGCAGAGATCTTGACAGGGCTGGAAACACCATATATTTT	CATSRDLDRAGNTIYF
TRBV10-3	TRBJ1-1	.	.	TGTGCCATCAGTGAAGGACAGCTTATGAACACTGAAGCTTTCTTT	CAISEGQLMNTEAFF
TRBV15	TRBJ2-7	.	TRBD1	TGTGCCACCAGCAGAGGCGGGACAGGGAGCTCCTACGAGCAGTACTTC	CATSRGGTGSSYEQYF
TRBV30	TRBJ1-6	.	.	TGTGCCTGGATTCCCGGACATACCTTTAGTAATTCACCCCTCCACTTT	CAWIPGHTFSNSPLHF
TRBV5-4	TRBJ2-2	.	.	TGTGCCAGCAGCTTGGTAAACGGGGGCCCCGGGGAGCTGTTTTTT	CASSLVNGGPGELFF
TRBV11-2	TRBJ2-5	.	.	TGTGCCAGCAGCTTAGATTTCCCGCGGCAGTACTTC	CASSLDFPRQYF
TRBV28	TRBJ2-1	once	.	TGTGCCAGCTCCGAAGGGAGGTACAATGAGCAGTTCTTC	CASSEGRYNEQFF
TRBV11-3	TRBJ2-3	.	TRBD2	TGTGCCAGCAGCTTAGTAAAGGATGCTAGCGGGAGCCCTCTCACAGATACGCAGTATTTT	CASSLVKDASGSPLTDTQYF
TRBV29-1	TRBJ2-1	.	.	TGCAGCGCCCCGCAGTTCCGGGGGCCAGGATACAATGAGCAGTTCTTC	CSAPQFRGPGYNEQFF
TRBV16	TRBJ1-2	.	.	TGTGCCAGCACCTCCCGCCGGGACAACAACTATGGCTACACCTTC	CASTSRRDNNYGYTF
TRBV20-1	TRBJ2-7	.	.	TGCAGTGCTGGGACCTCCTACGAGCAGTACTTC	CSAGTSYEQYF
TRBV28	TRBJ2-1	.	.	TGTGCCAGCAGCTCCCCGGGGCGGGATTACAATGAGCAGTTCTTC	CASSSPGRDYNEQFF